One and the same sample provided the 2 T cell receptor beta chains below, sequenced in a study of T cells in localized non-small cell lung cancer. Here immunoSEQ multiplex PCR was the method, and the copy in TCRdb shows in-frame clones only, minus some. The table lists about 77,000 clones, roughly 91% of them singletons. Source: peripheral blood, taken before any cancer treatment. The receptors originated from a woman aged 35-75 years with stage I squamous cell lung carcinoma.

The J gene is TRBJ2-7, the V gene TRBV4-2; D is undetermined. Germline CDR1 and CDR2: LGHNA and YNFKEQ. The CDR3 is 15 residues long. Trimming shortened V by 0 bases and J by 5 bases, and 14 bases separated the two germline ends. The CDR3 DNA reads as TGTGCCAGCAGCCAAGATGTAAAGGGAAGGGACGAGCAGTACTTC. Translating gives CASSQDVKGRDEQYF.

V is TRBV14 and J is TRBJ1-5; 7 bases fit TRBD1. V lost 4 bases and J lost 4; bases outside the gene matches: 10. The CDR3 runs 16 residues. CDR1 is SGHDN, CDR2 FVKESK, per germline. The CDR3 coding sequence is TGTGCCAGCAGCCCAGAGCACGCCAGGGGGAATCAGCCCCAGCATTTT. Translating it yields CASSPEHARGNQPQHF.